This T cell receptor (beta chain) was identified in a study of CXCR3-negative and CXCR3-positive naive CD8 T cells. Study-level information: TRB reads totalled about 140 million, about 1.5 +/- 0.3 million per library. Study-wide results and limits: Memory cells differed in TRBV-TRBJ usage, but naive CXCR3-negative and CXCR3-positive cells had similar usage. CXCR3-positive naive cells had more hydrophobic TRB CDR3s than CXCR3-negative naive cells. TCR strength was inferred from TRB CDR3 properties, while surface CD5 was comparable between naive subsets.

Through 5' RACE with UMI labels, the TRB cDNA libraries were prepared. TCRdb derives one entry per CDR3 protein from the 5' RACE reads, leaving out DNA. This sample's table has roughly 120,000 distinct CDR3 sequences. The CDR3 has 17 amino acids. In germline, CDR1 is SGHAT, CDR2 FQNNGV. Remarks on this clonotype: Its matching antigen is unknown.

Input material: naive CXCR3+ CD8+ T cells from blood. Described subset: CD45RO-CCR7+CD27+CD95- naive CD8+ T cells expressing CXCR3 (TNR3+). The receptor comes from a human donor in good health. Some clones in this sample may be carry-over from other donors' samples. V gene TRBV11-2 combines with J gene TRBJ2-1; the TRBD2 assignment by TCRdb is unverifiable without DNA. The CDR3 sequence: CASSLDGGLAELNEQFF.